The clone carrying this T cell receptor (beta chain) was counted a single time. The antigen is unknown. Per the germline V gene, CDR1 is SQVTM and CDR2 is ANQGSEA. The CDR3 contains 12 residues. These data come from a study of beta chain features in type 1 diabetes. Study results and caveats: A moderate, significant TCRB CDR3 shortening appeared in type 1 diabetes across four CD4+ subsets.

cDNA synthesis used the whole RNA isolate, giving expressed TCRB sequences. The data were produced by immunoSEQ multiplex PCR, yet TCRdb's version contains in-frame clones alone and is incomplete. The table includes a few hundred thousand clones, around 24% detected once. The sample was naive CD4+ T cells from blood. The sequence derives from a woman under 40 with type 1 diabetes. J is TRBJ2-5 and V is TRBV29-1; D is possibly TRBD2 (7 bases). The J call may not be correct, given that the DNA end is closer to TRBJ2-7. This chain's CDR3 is CSAGGPGDEQYF. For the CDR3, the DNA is TGCAGCGCCGGGGGGCCGGGGGACGAGCAGTACTTC.